Detailed here is one T cell receptor beta chain. The sample belongs to a study of OX40 agonist ivuxolimab in advanced cancers. Across the whole study: People in dose escalation had one of these cancers: hepatocellular carcinoma, melanoma, renal cell or head and neck cancer. Earlier anti-PD-1, anti-PD-L1 or anti-CTLA-4 therapy was permitted; under 50% had received some.

TCRdb's table, derived via immunoSEQ multiplex PCR, lists solely in-frame clones and lacks some. Here the sample spans 25,000 or so clones, 83% being singletons. Sequences were derived from CD4+ or CD8+ T cells sorted from blood, sampled in a trial of the OX40 agonist ivuxolimab. This clonotype was obtained from an adult with an advanced solid tumor such as melanoma, head and neck, liver or kidney cancer.

In DNA, the CDR3 is TGTGCCAGTAGTATAAGGACAGGGTGGAACAATCAGCCCCAGCATTTT. This gives the protein CASSIRTGWNNQPQHF. V is TRBV19 and J is TRBJ1-5, with 8 bases aligning to TRBD1. After removal of 2 bases from V and 3 bases from J, the junction contained 6 bases not matched to a gene. The CDR3 consists of 16 residues. Germline V CDR1 and CDR2: LNHDA, SQIVND (reference sequence). Full variable domain (missing parts from reference TRBV19 and TRBJ1-5): DGGITQSPKYLFRKEGQNVTLSCEQNLNHDAMYWYRQDPGQGLRLIYYSQIVNDFQKGDIAEGYSVSREKKESFPLTVTSAQKNPTAFYLCASSIRTGWNNQPQHFGDGTRLSIL.